The 2 T cell receptor beta chains reported below all come from one sample, sequenced in a study of long-term antiretroviral therapy in people with HIV. The libraries were made with immunoSEQ v3.0 at survey level. TCRdb's table, derived via immunoSEQ multiplex PCR, lists solely in-frame clones and lacks some. The profile covers about 23,000 clones, with about 88% appearing a single time and 6% to 6.5% taken by the ten largest. Sequencing used unsorted PBMCs, obtained 0.6 years after starting antiretroviral therapy. Receptors originate from a man aged 55 to 70 with HIV.

Written as DNA, the CDR3 is TGTGCCAGCAGTCAACTAGCGGGGGGGCTTGGTGAGCAGTTCTTC. It is translated as CASSQLAGGLGEQFF. The chain carries TRBV6-5 and TRBJ2-1; TRBD2 matches at 13 bases. CDR3 size: 15 residues. Germline V gives CDR1 MNHEY, CDR2 SVGAGI. With V trimmed by 5 bases and J by 9 bases, 7 bases remained unmatched.

The chain links TRBV5-1 to TRBJ2-3; possible D gene TRBD1, 7 bases. Trimming stripped 0 bases from V and 5 bases from J, with 16 bases between. Germline V gene lookup returns CDR1 SGHRS and CDR2 YFSETQ. The CDR3 consists of 16 residues. CDR3 nucleotide sequence: TGCGCCAGCAGCTTGGGGGCAGGGGGAGGACAAGATACGCAGTATTTT. This codes for CASSLGAGGGQDTQYF.